This T cell receptor (beta chain) was captured in a study of tumor and adjacent non-tumor tissue in lung cancer. Study as a whole: The cohort had 12 to 13 adenocarcinoma, 2 squamous cell and 1 small cell patients. Study-wide results and caveats: TCR diversity was significantly greater in tumor than normal lung tissue. Top 100 clones took a larger repertoire share in normal lung.

The CDR3 totals 15 residues. The V end was cut by 2 bases, the J end by 1 base, with 12 bases between. CDR1 and CDR2 (germline): DFQATT, SNEGSKA (reference sequence). A modified ARM-PCR protocol with three rounds of nested PCR amplified TCRbeta. Using its own MiXCR run on the multiplex PCR reads, TCRdb lists one record per CDR3 protein. The data hold 60,000 to 85,000 distinct CDR3 sequences, with roughly 76% observed a single time. This sample's RNA came from whole unsorted tissue. Chemotherapy-naive patients with new lung cancer underwent thoracic surgery in China, August–November 2014. Details on this clonotype: Its antigen is as yet unknown.

The sequenced material came from lung tumor tissue. This chain connects TRBV20-1 to TRBJ2-1; TRBD2 might be the D (6 bases). The receptor's source is a woman in her fifties or sixties with non-small cell lung cancer. The CDR3 nucleotides are TGCAGTGCTAGATATAGCGGTCTTTCCTACAATGAGCAGTTCTTC. It is translated as CSARYSGLSYNEQFF.